The clone carrying this T cell receptor beta chain was seen at least ten times. Its target is not known. V lost 5 bases and J 1 base, leaving 8 bases between the germline ends. The CDR3 loop spans 13 amino acids. In germline, CDR1 is KGHSH, CDR2 LQKENI. TCRdb used MiXCR to reprocess the 5' RACE reads, holding one entry per CDR3 protein. The table lists 150,000 or so distinct CDR3 sequences, 11% of them singletons, with about 29% in the top ten. The data belong to a study of CD8 T cells in ankylosing spondylitis. The study, taken as a whole, reports: As reported, disease-linked clones showed significant enrichment in matched ankylosing spondylitis synovial fluid.

This chain links TRBV18 with TRBJ1-1; no clear D. What was sequenced was blood, either unsorted or a sorted T cell fraction (not recorded which). This receptor was identified in a male donor with ankylosing spondylitis or in good health (not recorded which). CDR3 coding DNA: TGTGCCAGCTCATTTGACAAGAACACTGAAGCTTTCTTT. Protein: CASSFDKNTEAFF.